This TCR beta chain was found in a study of chemoradiotherapy in HPV16-positive cancers. The CDR3 runs 16 residues. The V end lost 3 bases, the J end lost 0 bases, and 15 bases lay between the germline ends. CDR1 is ENHRY, CDR2 SYGVKD, per germline. Repeated repertoire sampling spanned the course of chemoradiotherapy. A word on this clone: As yet, its antigen is unknown.

Clones were sequenced by immunoSEQ multiplex PCR, and TCRdb holds only the in-frame ones, with some missing. The sample lists approximately 6,600 clones; more than 60% were seen once. Points from the study as a whole: Better recurrence-free survival went with HPV-responsive T-cell expansion in HPV16-positive patients. Functional assays defining HPV-specific T cells used only a couple of HPV16-positive patients. During treatment, candidate HPV-specific clones and E7-related motifs expanded in tumor.

The TCR originated in a human donor with HPV-associated anogenital cancer. The sample in question was tumor tissue, obtained from a patient who underwent chemoradiotherapy. The chain combines TRBV10-3 with TRBJ2-7; D may be TRBD1 (5 bases). The CDR3 region has the DNA TGTGCCATCAGTGATAGTAAGACAGCGACCTCCTACGAGCAGTACTTC. Translating gives CAISDSKTATSYEQYF.